One sample yielded the 24 T cell receptor beta chains listed below, sequenced in a study of shared clonotypes between healthy human individuals. Only in-frame clones appear in the TCRdb table, and some are missing; sequencing was by immunoSEQ multiplex PCR. The sample holds some 700,000 clones, roughly 88% seen once. Specimen: memory CD8+ T cells from PBMCs. Subset of the sample: CD45RO+ cells pooled with CCR7-negative TemRA cells. These receptor sequences come from a man aged 18 to 30 in good health. Some clones in this sample may be carry-over from other donors' samples.

This clone has ten or more counts. This chain connects TRBV7-9 to TRBJ2-5, with D maybe TRBD1 (5 bases). The germline V and J ends were trimmed by 7 bases and 5 bases, with 17 bases remaining between them. Per the germline V gene, CDR1 is SEHNR and CDR2 is FQNEAQ (reference sequence). This CDR3 region has 14 residues. The CDR3 loop is CASTYQGFSETQYF. CDR3 sequence (DNA): TGTGCCAGCACCTACCAGGGATTCTCGGAGACCCAGTACTTC. Together with reference TRBV7-9 and TRBJ2-5, the CDR3 gives the full variable domain: DTGVSQNPRHKITKRGQNVTFRCDPISEHNRLYWYRQTLGQGPEFLTYFQNEAQLEKSRLLSDRFSAERPKGSFSTLEIQRTEQGDSAMYLCASTYQGFSETQYFGPGTRLLVL.

This clone came up once. The gene calls are TRBV6-5 and TRBJ1-3; D ambiguous. Germline V gene lookup returns CDR1 MNHEY and CDR2 SVGAGI. Trimming cost V 3 bases and J 3 bases, with 6 bases left between them. The CDR3 runs 13 residues. CDR3 coding DNA: TGTGCCAGCAGTTATCAAGGTGGAAACACCATATATTTT. Its translation: CASSYQGGNTIYF.

V gene TRBV15 combines with J gene TRBJ1-1; TRBD1 might be the D (6 bases). The ends were cut back, 8 bases at V and 2 bases at J, with 15 bases in the middle. The CDR3 is 14 amino acids. Germline CDR1 and CDR2: LNHNV and YYDKDF (reference sequence). This CDR3 reads CATAIWGQNTEAFF. The DNA for the CDR3 is TGTGCCACCGCCATATGGGGGCAAAACACTGAAGCTTTCTTT. Full variable domain (missing parts from reference TRBV15 and TRBJ1-1): DAMVIQNPRYQVTQFGKPVTLSCSQTLNHNVMYWYQQKSSQAPKLLFHYYDKDFNNEADTPDNFQSRRPNTSFCFLDIRSPGLGDTAMYLCATAIWGQNTEAFFGQGTRLTVV.

J is TRBJ2-2 and V is TRBV10-1; 9 nucleotides agree with TRBD2. CDR3 length: 16 residues. V dropped 0 bases and J dropped 4; count of bases not matched to a gene: 3. The germline gives CDR1 WNHNN, CDR2 SYGVQD (reference sequence). CDR3 sequence (DNA): TGCGCCAGCAGTGAGTCTGCACTAGCGGGCACCGGGGAGCTGTTTTTT. This translates into CASSESALAGTGELFF.

The rearrangement joins TRBV27 to TRBJ2-3; D ambiguous. The germline V gene has CDR1 MNHEY and CDR2 SMNVEV (reference sequence). The CDR3 runs 12 residues. The V end was cut by 5 bases, the J end by 7 bases, with 10 bases between. The CDR3 DNA reads TGTGCCAGCAGTCCTGAACAGTATACGCAGTATTTT. Translating gives CASSPEQYTQYF.

J is TRBJ2-1 and V is TRBV13; a possible D gene is TRBD1 (5 bases). The CDR3 loop spans 14 amino acids. V lost 0 bases to trimming and J lost 8 bases, with 11 bases between them. The germline V gene has CDR1 PRHDT and CDR2 FYEKMQ (reference sequence). The CDR3 region is CASSLGYRGDEQFF. CDR3 DNA: TGTGCCAGCAGCTTAGGATATAGGGGCGATGAGCAGTTCTTC.

The chain links TRBV5-1 to TRBJ2-1; D is possibly TRBD2 (6 bases). The CDR3 sequence is 17 residues long. Deletions cut 3 bases from V and 6 bases from J, with 22 bases between. Germline CDR1 is SGHRS and CDR2 is YFSETQ. The CDR3 coding sequence is TGCGCCAGCAGCTACCCTTTAATTCCGGGAGCTTCCAATGAGCAGTTCTTC. Translated: CASSYPLIPGASNEQFF.

This chain joins TRBV7-9 and TRBJ2-3; D might be TRBD2 (5 bases). This CDR3 contains 14 residues. Germline assignment: CDR1 SEHNR and CDR2 FQNEAQ (reference sequence). V lost 5 bases and J 2 bases, leaving 11 bases between the germline ends. The CDR3 sequence is CASSPSLITDTQYF. In nucleotides, the CDR3 is TGTGCCAGCAGCCCTAGCCTTATCACAGATACGCAGTATTTT.

This chain connects TRBV11-1 to TRBJ2-7; no reliable D call. The CDR3 extends over 14 amino acids. V shed 1 base and J shed 3 bases, with 10 bases lying between them. CDR1 and CDR2 (germline): SGHAT, FQDESV (reference sequence). The CDR3 region has the DNA TGTGCCAGCAGCTTAGGCACATCTTACTACGAGCAGTACTTC. This codes for CASSLGTSYYEQYF.

The CDR3 coding sequence is TGCGCCAGCAGCCTTCATCCGGGACGCTCCTCTGGGGCCAACGTCCTGACTTTC. Encoded protein: CASSLHPGRSSGANVLTF. The chain couples TRBV4-1 to TRBJ2-6; tentatively, D is TRBD1 or TRBD2 (5 bases each). Germline V CDR1 and CDR2: MGHRA, YSYEKL. Trimming took 4 bases from V and 0 from J, leaving 16 bases between them. CDR3 length: 18 residues.

V gene TRBV11-2 combines with J gene TRBJ2-3; D uncertain. The V and J ends lost 4 bases and 11 bases respectively, with 7 bases between them. The CDR3 extends over 10 amino acids. CDR1 is SGHAT and CDR2 is FQNNGV in the germline V gene. The CDR3 DNA sequence: TGTGCCAGCAGCTCCGACGGGCAGTATTTT. It specifies CASSSDGQYF.

This chain links TRBV4-3 with TRBJ2-7; 11 bases map to TRBD2. The CDR3 consists of 15 residues. Germline CDR1 LGHNA, CDR2 YSLEER. The V gene end was trimmed by 0 bases and the J gene end by 5 bases; junction bases not matched to a gene: 3. CDR3: CASSQDGLAGHEQYF. DNA of the CDR3: TGCGCCAGCAGCCAAGATGGACTAGCGGGCCACGAGCAGTACTTC.

This clone was seen a single time. The chain combines TRBV21-1 with TRBJ1-3; the D call of TRBD1 is as the table states it, not checked on the DNA. TRBV21-1 is marked as a pseudogene. This CDR3 spans 15 amino acids. Written as DNA, the CDR3 is TGTGCCAGCAGCAGACAGGGGCTGGTGGGAAACACCATATATTTT. It is translated as CASSRQGLVGNTIYF.

This chain uses TRBV28 with TRBJ1-3; D possibly corresponds to TRBD1 (6 bases). V was cut by 7 bases and J by 0 bases, with 22 bases left in between. Germline loops: CDR1 MDHEN, CDR2 SYDVKM. This CDR3 region has 18 residues. This chain's CDR3 is CASTLMGAQANSGNTIYF. CDR3 bases: TGTGCCAGCACTCTTATGGGGGCACAGGCAAACTCTGGAAACACCATATATTTT.

The CDR3 is CASSEGGGLRDTQYF. CDR3 nucleotide sequence: TGCGCCAGCAGTGAGGGTGGGGGTCTTAGAGATACGCAGTATTTT. This chain uses TRBV10-1 with TRBJ2-3; perhaps D is TRBD1 or TRBD2 (5 bases each). Germline V gene lookup returns CDR1 WNHNN and CDR2 SYGVQD (reference sequence). V was trimmed by 2 bases and J by 5 bases, leaving 14 bases between them. The length of the CDR3 is 15 residues.

The chain uses TRBV27 and TRBJ1-2; no reliable D call. The CDR3 loop spans 15 amino acids. Germline-derived CDR1 and CDR2 are MNHEY and SMNVEV (reference sequence). V was pared by 6 bases and J by 8 bases, with 22 bases between. The CDR3 loop reads CASRPAVGVFYGYTF. In DNA form, the CDR3 reads TGTGCCAGCAGGCCAGCGGTCGGCGTCTTCTACGGCTACACCTTC.

V is TRBV30 and J is TRBJ2-1; maybe TRBD2 (5 bases). The V gene lost 5 bases and the J gene lost 0 bases, with 11 bases spanning the gap. The CDR3 runs to 14 residues. Germline CDR1 GTSNPN, CDR2 SVGIG (reference sequence). CDR3 sequence (DNA): TGTGCCTGGTTGCGGGTCCCCTCCTACAATGAGCAGTTCTTC. This gives the protein CAWLRVPSYNEQFF.

The chain joins TRBV13 to TRBJ2-5; 9 bases line up with TRBD2. The J call is uncertain, as TRBJ2-7 better fits the DNA end. CDR1 and CDR2 from the germline V gene are PRHDT and FYEKMQ (reference sequence). CDR3 length: 15 residues. The CDR3 here is CASSFSAGGRVEQYF. CDR3 bases: TGTGCCAGCAGCTTTAGTGCGGGAGGGCGGGTCGAGCAGTACTTC.

This clone showed up just once. The V call is TRBV6-1, the J call TRBJ1-6; D unresolved. Germline CDR1 reads MNHNS; CDR2 reads SASEGT. V gave up 4 bases and J gave up 7 bases, with 14 bases separating them. CDR3 length: 15 residues. CDR3 region: CASSVWEKSNSPLHF. CDR3 nucleotide sequence: TGTGCCAGCAGTGTGTGGGAAAAATCAAATTCACCCCTCCACTTT.

The genes are TRBV7-9 and TRBJ2-3, with a weak D call TRBD2 (6 bases). Trimming cost V 1 base and J 4 bases, with 15 bases left between them. CDR1 and CDR2 (germline): SEHNR, FQNEAQ (reference sequence). The CDR3 is made up of 16 amino acids. In DNA form, the CDR3 reads TGTGCCAGCAGCTTAGGGTCGGGGGAGGCCGCAGATACGCAGTATTTT. This encodes CASSLGSGEAADTQYF. Using reference TRBV7-9 and TRBJ2-3 for the parts outside the CDR3, the full variable domain is DTGVSQNPRHKITKRGQNVTFRCDPISEHNRLYWYRQTLGQGPEFLTYFQNEAQLEKSRLLSDRFSAERPKGSFSTLEIQRTEQGDSAMYLCASSLGSGEAADTQYFGPGTRLTVL.

This chain links TRBV9 with TRBJ2-7; D is possibly TRBD1 (6 bases). V was clipped by 5 bases and J by 2 bases, with 20 bases between them. Germline loops: CDR1 SGDLS, CDR2 YYNGEE. The CDR3 runs 16 residues. CDR3 in amino acids: CASSPWTVANTYEQYF. CDR3 DNA: TGTGCCAGCAGTCCTTGGACAGTCGCTAACACCTACGAGCAGTACTTC.

The CDR3 nucleotides read TGTGCCAGCAGCTTAGGTTCTGAGCGGTACTACGAGCAGTACTTC. Encoded protein: CASSLGSERYYEQYF. The chain joins TRBV7-9 to TRBJ2-7, with a possible D match to TRBD2 (5 bases). The V gene's germline CDR1 is SEHNR and CDR2 FQNEAQ (reference sequence). The V end lost 1 base, the J end lost 3 bases, and 13 bases lay between the germline ends. This CDR3 is built from 15 residues.

The rearrangement links TRBV2 to TRBJ1-6; no definite D call. Germline CDR1 reads SNHLY; CDR2 reads FYNNEI. CDR3 length: 13 residues. Trimming removed 10 bases at V and 7 bases at J, with 14 bases between. The chain's CDR3 is CATPGIANSPLHF. The DNA for the CDR3 is TGTGCCACACCTGGGATCGCAAATTCACCCCTCCACTTT.

CDR3 nucleotides: TGTGCCAGTAGTATGGCCGGGTTGCCCGGGGAGCTGTTTTTT. This gives the protein CASSMAGLPGELFF. The V and J genes are TRBV19 and TRBJ2-2; D uncertain. V was cut by 3 bases and J by 6 bases, with 11 bases left in between. CDR1 is LNHDA and CDR2 is SQIVND in the germline V gene (reference sequence). CDR3 size: 14 residues.